This T cell receptor beta chain was recovered during a study of T cells in Graves' hyperthyroidism and ophthalmopathy. Background on the study: Once the initial diagnosis was made, peripheral blood was obtained before any treatment. Study results and limitations: Ophthalmopathy and stable hyperthyroidism were told apart by a 13 V-J model. Appearing also in blood were most of the thyroid clonotypes expanded above 0.001.

Trimming stripped 7 bases from V and 7 bases from J, with 11 bases between. The CDR3 runs 12 residues. A word on this clonotype: The antigen remains undetermined.

The definition of stable Graves' hyperthyroidism was no ophthalmopathy progression within 18 months. Amplification yielded TCR beta CDR3 regions, with RNA transcripts as the source. HTBI primers were the set used in a first-round RT-PCR of the TCR CDR3. TCRdb re-derived calls from the multiplex PCR reads in MiXCR, one entry per CDR3 protein. The table records around 450,000 distinct CDR3 sequences, approximately 14% of them present only once. The origin of this receptor is a young woman with Graves' hyperthyroidism. V and J are TRBV12-3 or TRBV12-4 and TRBJ2-4; D possibly corresponds to TRBD1 (5 bases). Sequences were obtained from blood. The CDR3, as DNA: TGTGCCAGCAATCAGGGCTTGAACATTCAGTACTTC. It is translated as CASNQGLNIQYF.